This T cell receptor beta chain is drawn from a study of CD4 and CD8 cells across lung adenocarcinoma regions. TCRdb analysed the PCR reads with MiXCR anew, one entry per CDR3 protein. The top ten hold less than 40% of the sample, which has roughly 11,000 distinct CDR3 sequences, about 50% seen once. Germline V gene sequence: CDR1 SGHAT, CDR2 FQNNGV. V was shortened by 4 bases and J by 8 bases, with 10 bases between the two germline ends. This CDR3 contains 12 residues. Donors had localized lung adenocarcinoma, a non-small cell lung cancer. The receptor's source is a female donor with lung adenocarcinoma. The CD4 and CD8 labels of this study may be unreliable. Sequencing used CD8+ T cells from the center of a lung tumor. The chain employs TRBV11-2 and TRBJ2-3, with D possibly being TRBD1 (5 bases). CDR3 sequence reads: CASSSDQGTQYF. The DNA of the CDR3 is TGTGCCAGCAGCTCGGACCAGGGTACGCAGTATTTT.